The clone carrying this T cell receptor beta chain was seen only once. The antigen is undetermined. The source of the sample is a study of vaccination and CD4 T cells after COVID-19. Across the whole study: Six males and four females, two Hispanic, made up the convalescents. Overlapping spike peptides served as the stimulus for the cells. These peptides came from SARS-CoV-2 and from the common cold coronaviruses HCoV-NL63, HCoV-OC43 and HCoV-229E. Overall study results and limits: Sampling was limited to relatively few convalescent patients, with no early post-infection timepoints studied.

Germline V lookup: CDR1 SGHTA, CDR2 FQGTGA. V shed 5 bases and J shed 6 bases, with 14 bases lying between them. This CDR3 is built from 14 residues. Sequence data for DNA of cultured CD4+ T cells were generated by the Oncomine TCR Beta short-read assay. TCRdb re-called the PCR reads through MiXCR, storing one row per CDR3 protein. The sample gives 7,000 to 8,500 distinct CDR3 sequences, less than 40% of which show up once; around 30% is in the top ten. Indicated treatment: approximately 9-day PBMC culture with coronavirus spike peptide pools or control peptides (ViraFEST assay). Researchers collected the unexposed donor's CD4+ T cells before the COVID-19 pandemic (2011-2018).

This chain uses TRBV7-3 with TRBJ2-1, with D perhaps matching TRBD1 (5 bases). Sequenced: CD4+ T cells from blood, cultured in vitro. The receptor was isolated from a human donor in good health. The CDR3 DNA follows: TGTGCCAGCAGCCTCACTTCTGACAGCAATGAGCAGTTCTTC. Its protein product is CASSLTSDSNEQFF.